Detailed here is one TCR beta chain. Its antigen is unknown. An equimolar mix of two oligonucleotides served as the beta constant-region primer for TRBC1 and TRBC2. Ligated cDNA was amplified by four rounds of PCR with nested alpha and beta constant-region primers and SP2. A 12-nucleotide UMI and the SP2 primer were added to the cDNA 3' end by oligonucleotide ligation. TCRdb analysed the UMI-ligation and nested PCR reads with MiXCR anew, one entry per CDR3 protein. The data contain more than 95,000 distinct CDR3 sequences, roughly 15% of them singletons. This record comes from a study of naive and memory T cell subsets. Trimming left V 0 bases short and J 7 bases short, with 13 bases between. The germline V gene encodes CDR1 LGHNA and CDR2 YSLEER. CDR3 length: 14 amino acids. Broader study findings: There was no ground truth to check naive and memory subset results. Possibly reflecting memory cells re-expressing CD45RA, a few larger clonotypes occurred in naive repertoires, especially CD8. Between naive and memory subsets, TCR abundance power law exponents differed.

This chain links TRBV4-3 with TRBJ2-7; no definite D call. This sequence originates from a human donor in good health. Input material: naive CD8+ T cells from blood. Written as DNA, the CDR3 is TGCGCCAGCAGCCAAGATGTCGGAAGGCGGGAGCAGTACTTC. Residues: CASSQDVGRREQYF.